The 29 T cell receptor beta chains given below trace back to one sample, sequenced in a study of blood T cell repertoires in COVID-19. The data were produced by immunoSEQ multiplex PCR, yet TCRdb's version contains in-frame clones alone and is incomplete. The sample records 150,000 to 190,000 clones, over 75% being singletons. Sequenced input: peripheral blood. These TCRs come from a woman aged 40 to 49 with acute or convalescent COVID-19.

In nucleotides, the CDR3 is TGTGCCAGCAGCCAAGATCCCGGGATTAACTCCTACAATGAGCAGTTCTTC. As protein: CASSQDPGINSYNEQFF. The gene calls are TRBV4-2 and TRBJ2-1; D may be TRBD2 (5 bases). CDR3 size: 17 residues. CDR1 and CDR2 from the germline V gene are LGHNA and YNFKEQ. Trimming removed 0 bases from V and 0 bases from J, with 12 bases in between.

This clone showed up just once. The rearrangement links TRBV29-1 to TRBJ2-1; D may be TRBD2 (7 bases). In germline, CDR1 is SQVTM, CDR2 ANQGSEA. The CDR3 has 12 residues. The CDR3 sequence is CTGGDTGNEQFF. The CDR3 DNA follows: TGCACTGGGGGGGACACTGGAAATGAGCAGTTCTTC.

The V gene is TRBV5-8, the J gene TRBJ2-3; the match to TRBD2 covers 8 bases. The CDR3 totals 19 residues. Germline V gene data show CDR1 as SGHTS and CDR2 as YDEGEE. With 2 bases clipped from V and 0 bases from J, the junction kept 14 bases outside the gene matches. The CDR3 nucleotides are TGTGCCAGCAGCTTAAAGAGATCGAGTCTAGCGGGTAGCACAGATACGCAGTATTTT. Translation gives CASSLKRSSLAGSTDTQYF.

The rearrangement links TRBV5-1 to TRBJ2-5, with D possibly TRBD2 on 6 matching bases. The V end lost 4 bases, the J end lost 2 bases, and 15 bases lay between the germline ends. The CDR3 length is 15 residues. Per the germline V gene, CDR1 is SGHRS and CDR2 is YFSETQ. The CDR3 here is CASSVGGLAQETQYF. The CDR3 coding sequence is TGCGCCAGCAGCGTGGGAGGTCTAGCGCAAGAGACCCAGTACTTC.

V and J are TRBV6-4 and TRBJ2-6; weak D call: TRBD2 (7 bases). The CDR3 covers 17 residues. CDR1 MRHNA and CDR2 SNTAGT come from the germline V gene. V was cut by 6 bases and J by 2 bases, with 17 bases left in between. CDR3 in amino acids: CASSLEGGIAGANVLTF. For the CDR3, the DNA is TGTGCCAGCAGCCTTGAGGGGGGGATTGCTGGGGCCAACGTCCTGACTTTC.

This rearrangement joins TRBV9 to TRBJ2-7; maybe TRBD1 (6 bases). The CDR3 sequence is 15 residues long. From germline, CDR1 is SGDLS and CDR2 YYNGEE. V lost 0 bases, J lost 2 bases, and 12 bases lay in between. The CDR3 is CASSVGAGATYEQYF. CDR3 nucleotide sequence: TGTGCCAGCAGCGTAGGGGCAGGGGCTACCTACGAGCAGTACTTC.

This clone was counted only a few times. CDR3 nucleotides: TGTGCCAGCAGTGAAACAGATAATTCACCCCTCCACTTT. It encodes CASSETDNSPLHF. The rearrangement links TRBV6-1 to TRBJ1-6; D remains ambiguous. Germline V gives CDR1 MNHNS, CDR2 SASEGT. The CDR3 has 13 residues. The V end was cut by 2 bases, the J end by 5 bases, with 4 bases between.

In its sample, this clone was seen once. A junction end diverges from the germline sequence, so it may reflect a read error. This chain links TRBV5-1 with TRBJ2-6; D is ambiguous. The germline V gene encodes CDR1 SGHRS and CDR2 YFSETQ. The CDR3 covers 17 residues. CDR3 nucleotides: TGCGCCAGCAGATTGGCACCCTGGGCCCTCGAGGCCAACGTCCTGACTTTC. Residues: CASRLAPWALEANVLTF.

The V gene is TRBV28, the J gene TRBJ2-7, with TRBD2 identical over 7 bases. The germline V gene has CDR1 MDHEN and CDR2 SYDVKM. This CDR3 is 14 amino acids long. V shed 6 bases, J shed 5 bases, and the junction held 10 bases outside the gene matches. CDR3 in amino acids: CASRSGRDDNEQYF. CDR3 bases: TGTGCCAGCAGATCGGGGAGGGACGACAACGAGCAGTACTTC.

This chain uses TRBV4-1 with TRBJ2-1, with 8 bases identical to TRBD2. After removal of 2 bases from V and 7 bases from J, the junction contained 7 bases not matched to a gene. The CDR3 has 15 residues. CDR1 MGHRA and CDR2 YSYEKL come from the germline V gene. CDR3 sequence: CASSQFSSGSNEQFF. The DNA for the CDR3 is TGCGCCAGCAGCCAATTCTCAAGCGGGAGTAATGAGCAGTTCTTC.

The genes are TRBV5-6 and TRBJ1-6; TRBD1 might be the D (5 bases). The germline gives CDR1 SGHDT, CDR2 YYEEEE. Trimming removed 0 bases at V and 9 bases at J, with 16 bases between. The length of the CDR3 is 16 residues. In DNA form, the CDR3 reads TGTGCCAGCAGCTTGGCGGGAGGGGAAGAGAGTTCACCCCTCCACTTT. This encodes CASSLAGGEESSPLHF.

The V gene is TRBV4-2, the J gene TRBJ2-7, with D perhaps matching TRBD1 (5 bases). CDR3 size: 14 residues. Trimming removed 0 bases from V and 3 bases from J, with 9 bases in between. Germline V lookup: CDR1 LGHNA, CDR2 YNFKEQ. The CDR3 sequence: CASSQEVDSYEQYF. In DNA, the CDR3 is TGTGCCAGCAGCCAAGAGGTAGACAGCTACGAGCAGTACTTC.

The chain couples TRBV19 to TRBJ2-7; TRBD1 agrees at 7 bases. Per germline, CDR1 LNHDA and CDR2 SQIVND (reference sequence). The CDR3 has 16 amino acids. V was pared by 5 bases and J by 3 bases, with 13 bases of the junction left unmatched. The CDR3 loop reads CASSERHDREIYEQYF. DNA for the CDR3: TGTGCCAGTAGTGAAAGACACGACAGGGAAATCTACGAGCAGTACTTC.

The chain joins TRBV15 to TRBJ1-4; TRBD1 agrees at 11 bases. Germline CDR1 reads LNHNV; CDR2 reads YYDKDF (reference sequence). Trimming at V came to 4 bases and at J to 8 bases, leaving 6 bases not matched to a gene. This CDR3 region has 15 residues. DNA of the CDR3: TGTGCCACCAGCACTTCGGACAGGGGGCCCGAAAAACTGTTTTTT. Translating gives CATSTSDRGPEKLFF.

The chain joins TRBV10-1 to TRBJ2-7; possibly TRBD2 for D (6 bases). V gave up 5 bases and J gave up 1 base, with 15 bases separating them. The CDR3 is 15 amino acids. From germline, CDR1 is WNHNN and CDR2 SYGVQD (reference sequence). The CDR3 coding sequence is TGCGCCAGCAGTACCCTGGGCGGGACGTCCTACGAGCAGTACTTC. It codes for CASSTLGGTSYEQYF.

This clone showed up just once. The rearrangement links TRBV28 to TRBJ2-7, with 7 bases aligning to TRBD1. J gave up 7 bases and V 4 bases, and 4 bases lay outside the gene matches. The V gene's germline CDR1 is MDHEN and CDR2 SYDVKM. The CDR3 consists of 12 residues. The CDR3 protein is CASSSQGLEQYF. In nucleotides, the CDR3 is TGTGCCAGCAGTTCACAGGGGTTGGAGCAGTACTTC.

This chain links TRBV11-2 with TRBJ1-3, with D unresolved. V was pared by 0 bases and J by 1 base, with 7 bases between. Germline loops: CDR1 SGHAT, CDR2 FQNNGV. There are 15 residues in the CDR3. The CDR3 region is CASSLDTISGNTIYF. The CDR3 DNA sequence: TGTGCCAGCAGCTTAGATACTATTTCTGGAAACACCATATATTTT.

V usage is TRBV6-5 and J usage is TRBJ1-3; no reliable D call. CDR1 and CDR2 (germline): MNHEY, SVGAGI. The length of the CDR3 is 14 residues. Trimming cost V 2 bases and J 3 bases, with 8 bases left between them. CDR3 region: CASSYRVGGNTIYF. CDR3 nucleotide sequence: TGTGCCAGCAGTTACCGGGTGGGTGGAAACACCATATATTTT.

The chain employs TRBV13 and TRBJ1-4; weak D call: TRBD1 (6 bases). With 4 bases removed from V and 1 base from J, the gap between germline ends came to 19 bases. Germline CDR1 and CDR2: PRHDT and FYEKMQ (reference sequence). The CDR3 is 18 residues long. CDR3 loop: CASSSNRDTLLTNEKLFF. CDR3 bases: TGTGCCAGCAGCTCAAACCGGGACACCTTACTAACTAATGAAAAACTGTTTTTT.

The chain combines TRBV2 with TRBJ1-1; 8 bases align to TRBD1. V lost 7 bases to trimming and J lost 0 bases; unmatched junction nucleotides: 7. The germline gives CDR1 SNHLY, CDR2 FYNNEI. This CDR3 has 15 residues. The CDR3 spells CASTDRGYMNTEAFF. The CDR3 DNA reads TGTGCCAGCACTGACAGGGGTTACATGAACACTGAAGCTTTCTTT.

This chain connects TRBV3-1 (or the pseudogene TRBV3-2) to TRBJ2-4; D is unresolved. The germline V gene encodes CDR1 LGHDT and CDR2 YNNKEL (reference sequence). The V and J ends lost 0 bases and 9 bases respectively, with 9 bases between them. This CDR3 contains 13 residues. The CDR3 reads CASSQDQESIQYF. CDR3 coding DNA: TGTGCCAGCAGCCAAGATCAGGAATCCATTCAGTACTTC.

This clone has only one observation. The chain joins TRBV9 to TRBJ1-4; weak D call: TRBD1 (6 bases). The CDR3 loop spans 16 amino acids. V was shortened by 4 bases and J by 4 bases, with 17 bases between the two germline ends. Per germline, CDR1 SGDLS and CDR2 YYNGEE. CDR3 protein: CASSPQGQSFNEKLFF. CDR3 sequence (DNA): TGTGCCAGCAGCCCGCAGGGACAATCATTTAATGAAAAACTGTTTTTT.

The chain has TRBV7-2 and TRBJ2-3; the match to TRBD1 covers 8 bases. The CDR3 has 15 residues. V lost 3 bases, J lost 4 bases, and 6 bases stayed unmatched. Germline V lookup: CDR1 SGHTA, CDR2 FQGNSA. CDR3 loop: CASSFAGGYPDTQYF. CDR3 DNA: TGTGCCAGCAGCTTTGCAGGGGGCTATCCAGATACGCAGTATTTT.

The chain employs TRBV14 and TRBJ2-7, with a weak D call TRBD2 (5 bases). Trimming took 4 bases from V and 0 from J, leaving 16 bases between them. Germline V lookup: CDR1 SGHDN, CDR2 FVKESK. This CDR3 region has 16 residues. The CDR3 loop is CASSPLVARPSYEQYF. In DNA form, the CDR3 reads TGTGCCAGCAGCCCCCTGGTAGCGAGACCCTCCTACGAGCAGTACTTC.

This rearrangement joins TRBV5-6 to TRBJ2-3; possible D gene TRBD2, 5 bases. Germline lookup yields CDR1 SGHDT and CDR2 YYEEEE. Trimming cost V 5 bases and J 11 bases, with 15 bases left between them. CDR3 length: 12 residues. CDR3 DNA sequence: TGTGCCAGCAGTTCTCGAGACTATATGCAGTATTTT. It encodes CASSSRDYMQYF.

This clone showed up just once. The V call is TRBV9, the J call TRBJ1-6, with 9 bases aligning to TRBD1. CDR1 and CDR2 from the germline V gene are SGDLS and YYNGEE. Unmatched junction bases numbered 4, after V lost 6 bases and J lost 9 bases. The CDR3 consists of 13 residues. This CDR3 is CASTPDRGSPLHF. The DNA for the CDR3 is TGTGCCAGCACCCCGGACAGGGGTTCACCCCTCCACTTT.

This clone was counted between two and nine times. The chain is built from TRBV28 and TRBJ2-3; a weak D match, TRBD1 (5 bases). Germline V lookup: CDR1 MDHEN, CDR2 SYDVKM. The ends were cut back, 1 base at V and 6 bases at J, with 26 bases in the middle. The CDR3 has 19 amino acids. CDR3 amino acids: CASSLLVVAVGPSVDTQYF. CDR3 nucleotide sequence: TGTGCCAGCAGTTTATTAGTGGTGGCGGTGGGGCCTTCGGTTGATACGCAGTATTTT.

The chain joins TRBV19 to TRBJ2-1; D is unresolved. CDR1 LNHDA and CDR2 SQIVND come from the germline V gene (reference sequence). V was shortened by 1 base and J by 2 bases, with 6 bases between the two germline ends. The CDR3 runs 14 residues. CDR3 sequence reads: CASSIVAAYNEQFF. CDR3 DNA: TGTGCCAGTAGTATAGTGGCAGCCTACAATGAGCAGTTCTTC.

The chain has TRBV15 and TRBJ2-5, with 7 positions matching TRBD1. The germline V gene encodes CDR1 LNHNV and CDR2 YYDKDF (reference sequence). The CDR3 runs 14 residues. J lost 1 base, V lost 3 bases, and 2 bases had no gene match. CDR3 sequence: CATSRRQGQETQYF. For the CDR3, the DNA is TGTGCCACCAGCAGGAGACAGGGCCAAGAGACCCAGTACTTC.